These 20 T cell receptor beta chains came from one sample sequenced in a study of shared clonotypes between healthy human individuals. Using immunoSEQ multiplex PCR, the repertoire was profiled, and TCRdb retains in-frame clones only, with some absent. The top ten hold about 1.5% of the sample, which has over a million clones, 65% to 75% seen once. The sequencing input was memory CD4+ T cells sorted from blood. Subset here: CD45RA-negative fraction. These receptors all stem from a man younger than 30 in good health.

V is TRBV5-4 and J is TRBJ2-7; D ambiguous. Trimming removed 2 bases from V and 6 bases from J, with 9 bases in between. Germline lookup yields CDR1 SGHNT and CDR2 YYREEE (reference sequence). The CDR3 is 12 amino acids. The CDR3 DNA is TGTGCCAGCAGCTTAATTGTCGGCGAGCAGTACTTC. This sequence encodes CASSLIVGEQYF.

This chain links TRBV30 with TRBJ2-2; 7 positions match TRBD1. The CDR3 extends over 13 amino acids. Germline V CDR1 and CDR2: GTSNPN, SVGIG (reference sequence). V lost 7 bases, J lost 2 bases, and 4 bases stayed unmatched. This chain's CDR3 is CAFRDSNTGELFF. The CDR3 DNA sequence: TGTGCCTTCCGGGACAGCAACACCGGGGAGCTGTTTTTT.

This clone was seen once. This sequence joins TRBV7-2 and TRBJ2-4, with D unresolved. This CDR3 has 13 amino acids. V was cut by 5 bases and J by 9 bases, with 14 bases left in between. Germline CDR1 SGHTA, CDR2 FQGNSA. Here the CDR3 reads CASSETRTGIQYF. The CDR3 DNA reads as TGTGCCAGCAGCGAGACGAGGACCGGCATTCAGTACTTC.

The chain combines TRBV5-1 with TRBJ1-2; TRBD1 is a possible D gene (5 bases). There are 14 residues in the CDR3. Germline loops: CDR1 SGHRS, CDR2 YFSETQ. Trimming removed 4 bases from V and 6 bases from J, with 16 bases in between. The DNA for the CDR3 is TGCGCCAGCAGCCCGGGACCGAACTCTCATGGCTACACCTTC. This encodes CASSPGPNSHGYTF.

The V and J genes are TRBV5-1 and TRBJ1-2; D ambiguous. Germline CDR1 reads SGHRS; CDR2 reads YFSETQ. The CDR3 consists of 14 residues. Between the trimmed V and J ends, which lost 1 base and 1 base, there was a span of 8 bases. CDR3 sequence reads: CASSLSGINYGYTF. The DNA for the CDR3 is TGCGCCAGCAGCTTGAGTGGAATTAACTATGGCTACACCTTC.

The chain is built from TRBV18 and TRBJ2-7; D is unresolved. The germline V and J ends were trimmed by 7 bases and 3 bases, with 16 bases remaining between them. This CDR3 contains 14 residues. The germline V gene has CDR1 KGHSH and CDR2 LQKENI. The chain's CDR3 is CASCANQGLYEQYF. Here the CDR3 DNA reads TGTGCCAGCTGCGCAAACCAAGGGCTCTACGAGCAGTACTTC.

This rearrangement joins TRBV28 to TRBJ1-5; D remains unclear. Germline CDR1 and CDR2: MDHEN and SYDVKM. Between the trimmed V and J ends, which lost 7 bases and 4 bases, there was a span of 17 bases. CDR3 length: 15 residues. CDR3 DNA: TGTGCCAGCAACCCGACACACGGGCTTAATCAGCCCCAGCATTTT. It translates to CASNPTHGLNQPQHF. The full variable domain, its missing parts supplied by reference TRBV28 and TRBJ1-5, is DVKVTQSSRYLVKRTGEKVFLECVQDMDHENMFWYRQDPGLGLRLIYFSYDVKMKEKGDIPEGYSVSREKKERFSLILESASTNQTSMYLCASNPTHGLNQPQHFGDGTRLSIL.

The chain recombines TRBV7-2 with TRBJ1-5, with D unresolved. Per the germline V gene, CDR1 is SGHTA and CDR2 is FQGNSA. V lost 0 bases, J lost 4 bases, and 10 bases lay in between. The CDR3 extends over 15 amino acids. The CDR3 sequence is CASSLALAGNQPQHF. The CDR3 region has the DNA TGTGCCAGCAGCTTAGCGCTGGCAGGTAATCAGCCCCAGCATTTT.

Points on this clone: Other DNA sequences of this sample code for an identical CDR3. V and J are TRBV18 and TRBJ2-3; D gene unclear. Germline CDR1 is KGHSH and CDR2 is LQKENI. Deletions cut 6 bases from V and 2 bases from J, with 6 bases between. The CDR3 contains 12 residues. CDR3 coding DNA: TGTGCCAGCTCCCCAGTCACAGATACGCAGTATTTT. It encodes CASSPVTDTQYF.

As to this clone: This may come from a read error, since a much larger clone is one base off. This rearrangement joins TRBV6-5 to TRBJ2-7; TRBD2 aligns across 7 bases. Germline CDR1 MNHEY, CDR2 SVGAGI. The CDR3 totals 14 residues. CDR3 DNA sequence: TGTGCCTGCAGGGCCGGACTAGACCTCTACGAGCAGTACTTC. This gives the protein CACRAGLDLYEQYF.

This chain joins TRBV6-6 and TRBJ2-7; no reliable D call. The CDR3 spans 14 residues. V lost 7 bases and J lost 3, with 16 bases in between. Germline CDR1 and CDR2: MNHNY and SVGAGI (reference sequence). CDR3 coding DNA: TGTGCCAGCACGCTGGGTGCTCAGTACTACGAGCAGTACTTC. Translated: CASTLGAQYYEQYF.

The V gene is TRBV27, the J gene TRBJ2-3; 8 bases line up with TRBD2. Looked up from germline, CDR1 is MNHEY and CDR2 is SMNVEV (reference sequence). This CDR3 contains 18 residues. The junction had 11 bases not matched to a gene; V was cut back by 1 base and J by 2 bases. As DNA, the CDR3 is TGTGCCAGCAGTTTATACCCCGGGGCGGGAGGTATCACAGATACGCAGTATTTT. Translated: CASSLYPGAGGITDTQYF.

This chain connects TRBV19 to TRBJ1-1; D is unresolved. Germline lookup yields CDR1 LNHDA and CDR2 SQIVND (reference sequence). The V end lost 7 bases, the J end lost 0 bases, and 15 bases lay between the germline ends. The CDR3 has 15 amino acids. For the CDR3, the DNA is TGTGCCAGTACCAAAACCCATACAGTGAACACTGAAGCTTTCTTT. Encoded protein: CASTKTHTVNTEAFF.

The rearrangement links TRBV19 to TRBJ1-5, with D uncertain. CDR1 and CDR2 (germline): LNHDA, SQIVND (reference sequence). The V and J ends lost 10 bases and 7 bases respectively, with 17 bases between them. The CDR3 runs 13 residues. CDR3 sequence: CATSPWGTQPQHF. For the CDR3, the DNA is TGTGCCACCAGTCCCTGGGGAACGCAGCCCCAGCATTTT.

This rearrangement joins TRBV28 to TRBJ2-7; 7 bases are shared with TRBD1. The germline V gene encodes CDR1 MDHEN and CDR2 SYDVKM. After removal of 2 bases from V and 2 bases from J, the junction contained 3 bases not matched to a gene. CDR3 length: 14 residues. As DNA, the CDR3 is TGTGCCAGCAGTTTAGGGACAGCTACCTACGAGCAGTACTTC. It translates to CASSLGTATYEQYF.

The chain's CDR3 is CSVESGTDTQYF. In DNA, the CDR3 is TGCAGCGTTGAGAGTGGGACAGATACGCAGTATTTT. The rearrangement links TRBV29-1 to TRBJ2-3; D unresolved. Trimming shortened V by 3 bases and J by 3 bases, and 7 bases separated the two germline ends. The CDR3 has 12 residues. Germline V lookup: CDR1 SQVTM, CDR2 ANQGSEA.

This chain connects TRBV5-1 to TRBJ2-1, with D unresolved. CDR1 and CDR2 (germline): SGHRS, YFSETQ. V lost 4 bases and J 9 bases, leaving 20 bases between the germline ends. This CDR3 is built from 15 residues. The CDR3 loop is CASSASRLDLGEQFF. CDR3 DNA sequence: TGCGCCAGCAGCGCTTCTCGATTAGATTTAGGTGAGCAGTTCTTC.

The chain has TRBV6-5 and TRBJ2-3, with 14 bases aligning to TRBD2. V lost 5 bases and J lost 5; bases outside the gene matches: 3. There are 15 residues in the CDR3. From germline, CDR1 is MNHEY and CDR2 SVGAGI. CDR3 residues: CASSTGLAGVDTQYF. The CDR3, as DNA: TGTGCCAGCAGTACGGGACTAGCGGGGGTAGATACGCAGTATTTT.

The J gene is TRBJ1-2, the V gene TRBV23-1; the D is unclear. TRBV23-1 has ORF status, its function being uncertain. Trimming took off 0 bases at V and 6 bases at J, with 5 bases between the two ends. CDR3 size: 12 residues. The CDR3 coding sequence is TGCGCCAGCAGTCAATCGTTCCATGGCTACACCTTC. It codes for CASSQSFHGYTF.

This chain links TRBV25-1 with TRBJ1-6; TRBD1 agrees at 8 bases. The CDR3 spans 14 residues. Germline CDR1 reads MGHDK; CDR2 reads SYGVNS. J gave up 4 bases and V 6 bases, and 2 bases lay outside the gene matches. The CDR3 sequence: CASRGQVYNSPLHF. The CDR3 bases are TGTGCCAGCAGGGGACAGGTGTATAATTCACCCCTCCACTTT.